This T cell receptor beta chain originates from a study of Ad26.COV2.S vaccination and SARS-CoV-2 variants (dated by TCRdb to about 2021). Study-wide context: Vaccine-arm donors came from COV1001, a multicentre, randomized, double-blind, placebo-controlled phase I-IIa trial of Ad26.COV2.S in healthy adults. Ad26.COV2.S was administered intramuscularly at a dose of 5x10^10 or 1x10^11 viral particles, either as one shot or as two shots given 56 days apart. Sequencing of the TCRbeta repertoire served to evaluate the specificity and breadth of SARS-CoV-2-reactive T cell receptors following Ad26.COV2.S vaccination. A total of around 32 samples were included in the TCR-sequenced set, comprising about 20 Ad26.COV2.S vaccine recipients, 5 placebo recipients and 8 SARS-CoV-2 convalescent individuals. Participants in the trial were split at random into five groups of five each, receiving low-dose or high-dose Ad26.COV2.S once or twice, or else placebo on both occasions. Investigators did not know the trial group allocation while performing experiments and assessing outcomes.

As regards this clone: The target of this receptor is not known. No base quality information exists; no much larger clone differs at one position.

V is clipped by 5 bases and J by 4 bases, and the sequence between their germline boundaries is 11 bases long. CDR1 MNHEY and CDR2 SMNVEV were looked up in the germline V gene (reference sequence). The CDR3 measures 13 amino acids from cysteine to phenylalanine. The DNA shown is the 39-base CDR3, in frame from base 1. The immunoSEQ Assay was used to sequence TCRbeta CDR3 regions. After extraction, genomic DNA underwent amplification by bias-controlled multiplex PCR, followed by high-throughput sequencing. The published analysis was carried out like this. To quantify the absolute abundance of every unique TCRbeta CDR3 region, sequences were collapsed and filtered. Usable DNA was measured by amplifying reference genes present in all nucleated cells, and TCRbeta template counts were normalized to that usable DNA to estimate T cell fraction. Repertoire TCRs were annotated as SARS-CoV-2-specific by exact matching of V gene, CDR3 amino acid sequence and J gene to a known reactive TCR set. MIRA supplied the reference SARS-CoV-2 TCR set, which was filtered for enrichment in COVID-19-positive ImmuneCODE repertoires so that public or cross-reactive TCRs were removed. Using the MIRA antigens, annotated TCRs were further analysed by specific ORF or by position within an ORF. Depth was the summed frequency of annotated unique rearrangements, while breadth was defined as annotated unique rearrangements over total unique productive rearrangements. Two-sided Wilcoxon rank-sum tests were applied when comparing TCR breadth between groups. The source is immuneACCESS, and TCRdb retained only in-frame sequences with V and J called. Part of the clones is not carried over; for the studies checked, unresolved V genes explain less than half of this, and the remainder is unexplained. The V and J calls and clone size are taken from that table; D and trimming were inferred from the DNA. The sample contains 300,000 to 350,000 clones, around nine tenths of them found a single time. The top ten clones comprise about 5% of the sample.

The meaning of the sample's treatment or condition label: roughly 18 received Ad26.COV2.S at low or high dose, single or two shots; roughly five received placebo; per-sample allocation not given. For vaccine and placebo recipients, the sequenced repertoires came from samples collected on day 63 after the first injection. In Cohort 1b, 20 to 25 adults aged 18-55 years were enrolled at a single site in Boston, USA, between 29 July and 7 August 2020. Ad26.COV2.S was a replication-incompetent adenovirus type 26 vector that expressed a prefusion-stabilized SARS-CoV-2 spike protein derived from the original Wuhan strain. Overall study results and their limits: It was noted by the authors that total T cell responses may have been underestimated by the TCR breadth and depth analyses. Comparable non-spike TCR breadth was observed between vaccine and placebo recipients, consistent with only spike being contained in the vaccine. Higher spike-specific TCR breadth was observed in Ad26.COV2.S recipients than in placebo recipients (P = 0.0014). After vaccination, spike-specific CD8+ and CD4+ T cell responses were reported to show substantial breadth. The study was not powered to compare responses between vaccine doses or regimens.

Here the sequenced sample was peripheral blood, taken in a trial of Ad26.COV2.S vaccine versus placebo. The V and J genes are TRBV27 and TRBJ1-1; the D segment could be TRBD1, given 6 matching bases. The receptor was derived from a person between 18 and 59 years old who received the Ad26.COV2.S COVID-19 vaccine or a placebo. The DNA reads TGTGCCAGCAGTCCCGGACAGCTCACTGAAGCTTTCTTT. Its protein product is CASSPGQLTEAFF.